The TCR beta chain under discussion was sequenced for a study of T cells in localized non-small cell lung cancer. Study conclusions and caveats: Elevated blood T cell density was associated with longer overall survival. Only one tumor region was sequenced, so heterogeneity remains possible.

Data came from immunoSEQ multiplex PCR; TCRdb stores just in-frame clones and leaves some out. The data hold under 55,000 clones, with around 81% observed a single time. As to this clone: Its antigen is not known.

Germline CDR1 is MNHEY and CDR2 is SVGAGI. V was clipped by 2 bases and J by 4 bases; unmatched bases: 7. The CDR3 totals 15 residues. The chain joins TRBV6-5 to TRBJ1-2; 7 nucleotides line up with TRBD1. The clonotype was recovered from a woman between 35 and 70 years old with stage II lung adenocarcinoma. The sample was PBMCs, taken before any cancer treatment. CDR3 sequence reads: CASSYRRQGAYGYTF. The DNA of the CDR3 is TGTGCCAGCAGTTACAGGAGACAGGGAGCCTATGGCTACACCTTC.